In this sample, the clone carrying this TCR beta chain turned up once. Its matching antigen is unknown. These data originate in a study of shared clonotypes between healthy human individuals. The study ran the assay at deep level. The authors loaded 200 ng DNA, roughly 33,000 T cell genomes, into sorted-subset replicate PCRs. Profiled with immunoSEQ multiplex PCR; TCRdb holds only in-frame clones, not every one. The table has some 2,000,000 clones, 95% seen once. The CDR3 totals 14 residues. Per germline, CDR1 SGHNT and CDR2 YYREEE (reference sequence). Trimming removed 2 bases at V and 4 bases at J, with 12 bases between. The study, taken as a whole, reports: Incomplete sequencing of sorted subsets was indicated by rarefaction despite large depth. Clonotypes shared by all four donors outscored non-shared clonotypes in generation probability.

This TCR was recovered from a man aged 18-30 years in good health. The rearrangement uses TRBV5-4 and TRBJ1-2; D might be TRBD1 (5 bases). The specimen sequenced was naive CD4+ T cells sorted from blood. Sample subset: CD45RA+ positively selected. CDR3 nucleotide sequence: TGTGCCAGCAGCTTTGTGGGGCCCCCCTATGGCTACACCTTC. This encodes CASSFVGPPYGYTF.